This TCR beta chain was documented in a study of cytomegalovirus exposure and HLA in healthy donors. This clone has just a few counts. In the PCR, 60 Vbeta and 13 Jbeta primers were used. The table came from immunoSEQ multiplex PCR; TCRdb's copy has only in-frame clones and leaves some out. The sample has 120,000 or so clones, around 80% seen once. The germline CDR1 and CDR2 sequences are SGHRS and YFSETQ. Trimming left V 2 bases short and J 6 bases short, with 5 bases between. CDR3 length: 11 amino acids. This clonotype was obtained from a female donor in good health and CMV-seronegative. This rearrangement joins TRBV5-1 to TRBJ2-5; D is unresolved. Sample: PBMCs. Written as DNA, the CDR3 is TGCGCCAGCAGCTTCCTCCAGACCCAGTACTTC. Translating gives CASSFLQTQYF. Complete variable domain (other parts from reference TRBV5-1 and TRBJ2-5): KAGVTQTPRYLIKTRGQQVTLSCSPISGHRSVSWYQQTPGQGLQFLFEYFSETQRNKGNFPGRFSGRQFSNSRSEMNVSTLELGDSALYLCASSFLQTQYFGPGTRLLVL.